These 18 T cell receptor beta chains originate from one sample sequenced in a study of blood T cell repertoires in COVID-19. Assay used: immunoSEQ multiplex PCR; TCRdb lists only in-frame clones, some missing. This table has 25,000 to 35,000 clones, under 85% appearing once. Sequencing was carried out using peripheral blood. Receptor source: an elderly woman with acute or convalescent COVID-19.

The rearrangement joins TRBV6-5 to TRBJ1-4; the D gene is possibly TRBD1 (6 bases). V lost 6 bases and J lost 8, with 10 bases in between. There are 12 residues in the CDR3. Per the germline V gene, CDR1 is MNHEY and CDR2 is SVGAGI. This chain's CDR3 is CASRDDREKLFF. CDR3 sequence (DNA): TGTGCCAGCAGAGACGACAGGGAAAAACTGTTTTTT.

The chain recombines TRBV6-5 with TRBJ2-7; 7 bases fit TRBD2. The CDR3 totals 16 residues. Germline V gene lookup returns CDR1 MNHEY and CDR2 SVGAGI. V lost 0 bases to trimming and J lost 3 bases; unmatched junction nucleotides: 8. The CDR3 loop is CASSYSGGKGVYEQYF. The CDR3 DNA sequence: TGTGCCAGCAGTTACTCGGGAGGGAAAGGGGTCTACGAGCAGTACTTC.

This clone appeared a few times. The chain joins TRBV10-3 to TRBJ1-4; D unresolved. CDR1 ENHRY and CDR2 SYGVKD come from the germline V gene. The ends were cut back, 0 bases at V and 3 bases at J, with 8 bases in the middle. This CDR3 spans 15 amino acids. CDR3 in DNA: TGTGCCATCAGTGAGTCTGGAGGGCCTAATGAAAAACTGTTTTTT. Its protein product is CAISESGGPNEKLFF.

The CDR3 sequence: CASSEQGVDEQYF. The CDR3, as DNA: TGCGCCAGCAGTGAGCAGGGTGTGGACGAGCAGTACTTC. The chain couples TRBV10-2 to TRBJ2-7, with TRBD1 as a possible D gene (5 bases). This CDR3 comprises 13 residues. V dropped 2 bases and J dropped 5 bases, with 10 bases sitting between them. Germline CDR1 is WSHSY and CDR2 is SAAADI.

This clone appeared once. V gene TRBV6-6 combines with J gene TRBJ2-5, with 9 nucleotides matching TRBD1. The CDR3 covers 14 residues. V was pared by 5 bases and J by 4 bases, with 5 bases of the junction left unmatched. The germline CDR1 and CDR2 sequences are MNHNY and SVGAGI (reference sequence). CDR3 sequence: CASSQQGAGETQYF. CDR3 coding DNA: TGTGCCAGCAGTCAACAGGGGGCCGGAGAGACCCAGTACTTC.

This clone was observed once. The V gene is TRBV19, the J gene TRBJ2-1; 10 nucleotides match TRBD2. The CDR3 consists of 15 residues. Germline values: CDR1 LNHDA, CDR2 SQIVND (reference sequence). Unmatched junction bases numbered 7, after V lost 3 bases and J lost 8 bases. This CDR3 reads CASSIYEREGDEQFF. CDR3 in DNA: TGTGCCAGTAGTATCTACGAGCGGGAGGGAGATGAGCAGTTCTTC.

This chain links TRBV15 with TRBJ2-1; TRBD2 matches 10 bases. The CDR3 has 17 residues. With 4 bases clipped from V and 0 bases from J, the junction kept 6 bases outside the gene matches. Per germline, CDR1 LNHNV and CDR2 YYDKDF (reference sequence). The CDR3 nucleotides are TGTGCCACCAGCACGGGGACTAGCGATAGCTCCTACAATGAGCAGTTCTTC. Its protein is CATSTGTSDSSYNEQFF. Using reference TRBV15 and TRBJ2-1 for the parts outside the CDR3, the full variable domain is DAMVIQNPRYQVTQFGKPVTLSCSQTLNHNVMYWYQQKSSQAPKLLFHYYDKDFNNEADTPDNFQSRRPNTSFCFLDIRSPGLGDTAMYLCATSTGTSDSSYNEQFFGPGTRLTVL.

The rearrangement uses TRBV19 and TRBJ1-2; TRBD1 aligns across 10 bases. CDR1 and CDR2 from the germline V gene are LNHDA and SQIVND (reference sequence). This CDR3 is built from 15 residues. V lost 3 bases to trimming and J lost 2 bases; unmatched junction nucleotides: 3. CDR3 sequence (DNA): TGTGCCAGTAGTATGTCGGGACAGGGGAACTATGGCTACACCTTC. Translated, it gives CASSMSGQGNYGYTF.

The chain combines TRBV2 with TRBJ2-3; TRBD2 agrees at 10 bases. From germline, CDR1 is SNHLY and CDR2 FYNNEI. Trimming cost V 6 bases and J 5 bases; bases outside gene matches: 8. The CDR3 has 15 residues. The CDR3 region is CASRTLAGGRDTQYF. The CDR3 nucleotides are TGTGCCAGCAGGACCTTAGCGGGGGGAAGAGATACGCAGTATTTT.

The rearrangement links TRBV11-2 to TRBJ1-1, with D perhaps TRBD1 (5 bases). Trimming shortened V by 5 bases and J by 5 bases, and 9 bases separated the two germline ends. The CDR3 runs to 12 residues. CDR1 is SGHAT, CDR2 FQNNGV, per germline. The CDR3, as DNA: TGTGCCAGCAGCCAGGGAGGAACTGAAGCTTTCTTT. Protein: CASSQGGTEAFF. The full variable domain, rest sourced from reference TRBV11-2 and TRBJ1-1, is EAGVAQSPRYKIIEKRQSVAFWCNPISGHATLYWYQQILGQGPKLLIQFQNNGVVDDSQLPKDRFSAERLKGVDSTLKIQPAKLEDSAVYLCASSQGGTEAFFGQGTRLTVV.

This rearrangement joins TRBV5-4 to TRBJ2-3; weak D call: TRBD1 (5 bases). Per germline, CDR1 SGHNT and CDR2 YYREEE (reference sequence). The CDR3 sequence is 13 residues long. V was cut by 6 bases and J by 2 bases, with 10 bases left in between. Here the CDR3 DNA reads TGTGCCAGCAATAGTGGGGCCACAGATACGCAGTATTTT. Translated: CASNSGATDTQYF.

The rearrangement uses TRBV7-9 and TRBJ2-1; D is perhaps TRBD2 (6 bases). Deletions cut 6 bases from V and 7 bases from J, with 13 bases between. CDR1 and CDR2 (germline): SEHNR, FQNEAQ (reference sequence). CDR3 length: 13 residues. The CDR3 loop is CASSPNGGNEQFF. CDR3 nucleotides: TGTGCCAGCAGTCCTAATGGAGGGAATGAGCAGTTCTTC.

The gene calls are TRBV28 and TRBJ2-7; 7 bases are shared with TRBD1. The CDR3 spans 14 residues. V lost 4 bases to trimming and J lost 1 base; unmatched junction nucleotides: 4. The V gene's germline CDR1 is MDHEN and CDR2 SYDVKM. The CDR3 spells CASSWGQPSYEQYF. The CDR3 DNA reads as TGTGCCAGCAGTTGGGGACAGCCTTCCTACGAGCAGTACTTC.

The chain has TRBV6-5 and TRBJ1-5; D is possibly TRBD1 (5 bases). The CDR3 runs 15 residues. CDR1 is MNHEY and CDR2 is SVGAGI in the germline V gene. The V gene lost 6 bases and the J gene lost 4 bases, with 16 bases spanning the gap. The CDR3 DNA reads TGTGCCAGCAGCCCCAGGGAGGGCCTTAATCAGCCCCAGCATTTT. As protein: CASSPREGLNQPQHF.

This clone was detected a few times. The CDR3 DNA is TGTGCCAGCTCCCGGGGAACTAATGAAAAACTGTTTTTT. Amino acid sequence: CASSRGTNEKLFF. The chain has TRBV18 and TRBJ1-4; D uncertain. The germline V gene has CDR1 KGHSH and CDR2 LQKENI. V dropped 6 bases and J dropped 1 base, with 6 bases sitting between them. CDR3 length: 13 residues.

This chain uses TRBV11-3 with TRBJ2-1; D perhaps matches TRBD2 (5 bases). V lost 4 bases to trimming and J lost 5 bases, with 18 bases between them. The CDR3 runs to 16 residues. Germline assignment: CDR1 SGHNT and CDR2 YENEEA. The CDR3 spells CASSYNSGSQNNEQFF. In DNA form, the CDR3 reads TGTGCCAGCAGCTACAACTCGGGATCCCAAAACAATGAGCAGTTCTTC. Supplemented by reference TRBV11-3 and TRBJ2-1, the full variable domain reads EAGVVQSPRYKIIEKKQPVAFWCNPISGHNTLYWYLQNLGQGPELLIRYENEEAVDDSQLPKDRFSAERLKGVDSTLKIQPAELGDSAVYLCASSYNSGSQNNEQFFGPGTRLTVL.

This CDR3 is CASSIKFGYTF. CDR3 bases: TGTGCCAGTAGTATTAAATTTGGCTACACCTTC. This sequence joins TRBV19 and TRBJ1-2, with unresolved D. The germline gives CDR1 LNHDA, CDR2 SQIVND (reference sequence). V lost 3 bases, J lost 7 bases, and 6 bases lay in between. The CDR3 runs 11 residues. Full variable domain (rest looked up from reference TRBV19 and TRBJ1-2): DGGITQSPKYLFRKEGQNVTLSCEQNLNHDAMYWYRQDPGQGLRLIYYSQIVNDFQKGDIAEGYSVSREKKESFPLTVTSAQKNPTAFYLCASSIKFGYTFGSGTRLTVV.

This clone occurred once. This chain uses TRBV15 with TRBJ1-3; possible D gene TRBD1, 6 bases. Trimming shortened V by 0 bases and J by 2 bases, and 8 bases separated the two germline ends. The CDR3 length is 15 residues. Germline V CDR1 and CDR2: LNHNV, YYDKDF (reference sequence). CDR3 nucleotides: TGTGCCACCAGCAGAGATCCAGGGGCTGGAAACACCATATATTTT. This gives the protein CATSRDPGAGNTIYF.